Detailed here is one T cell receptor beta chain. Antigen specificity is unknown. Blood CD8+ and CD4+ T cells underwent high-throughput TCR beta sequencing. Bulk CD8+ and CD4+ cells came from magnetic negative isolation; CD8+ TEMRA by FACS. The record originates from a study of CD8 T cells in Susac syndrome. With random hexamers, about 0.45 to 1 ug RNA was reverse transcribed. TCRdb reprocessed the immunoSEQ multiplex PCR reads with MiXCR, giving one entry per CDR3 protein. The sample includes some 99,000 distinct CDR3 sequences, just under 95% of them seen just once. Study-wide points: The CD4+ T cell repertoire of patients with Susac syndrome showed no detectable clonal expansion.

The CDR3 spans 12 residues. Unmatched junction bases numbered 3, after V lost 5 bases and J lost 4 bases. CDR1 DFQATT and CDR2 SNEGSKA come from the germline V gene (reference sequence). This TCR came from a human donor with Susac syndrome. The chain links TRBV20-1 to TRBJ1-2; TRBD1 matches at 8 bases. The sequencing sample was made of CD4+ T cells from PBMCs. CDR3 loop: CSAPGTGYGYTF. DNA of the CDR3: TGCAGTGCTCCGGGGACAGGCTATGGCTACACCTTC.